The rows below give T cell receptor beta chains drawn from one sample of a study of high-grade serous ovarian cancer treatment subgroups. Repertoires were generated with immunoSEQ multiplex PCR, while TCRdb's copy carries only in-frame clones and drops some. Of about 2,000 clones listed, roughly 76% are singletons. The source material was tumor tissue. The receptors shown here come from a human donor with high-grade serous ovarian cancer. The CDR3 runs from the conserved cysteine through the conserved F or W. The order of the fields is J gene, clone size, V gene, D gene, CDR3 protein, CDR3 DNA. The D gene is left open where the match is weak. Clone size, where shown, is once, few, many, or a class for clones that have expanded.

TRBJ2-5	-	TRBV14	-	CASSQGGVRFQETQYF	TGTGCCAGCAGCCAAGGGGGCGTCAGGTTCCAAGAGACCCAGTACTTC
TRBJ2-4	-	TRBV6-5	-	CASTYGLRKNIQYF	TGTGCCAGCACCTACGGACTTCGGAAAAACATTCAGTACTTC
TRBJ1-2	-	TRBV5-4	TRBD1	CASSLGQGPSGGYTF	TGTGCCAGCAGCTTGGGACAGGGCCCCTCCGGTGGCTACACCTTC
TRBJ1-2	-	TRBV19	TRBD1	CASGRQGEGYGYTF	TGTGCCAGTGGCCGACAGGGGGAAGGCTATGGCTACACCTTC
TRBJ1-5	-	TRBV6-6	-	CASSYSGRGNNQPQHF	TGTGCCAGCAGTTACTCTGGGCGGGGGAATAATCAGCCCCAGCATTTT
TRBJ2-6	once	TRBV5-8	-	CASSFFLSSGANVLTF	TGTGCCAGCAGCTTTTTCCTATCCTCTGGGGCCAACGTCCTGACTTTC
TRBJ1-4	-	TRBV7-8	-	CASSLTQRSTNEKLFF	TGTGCCAGCAGCCTGACACAGCGATCAACTAATGAAAAACTGTTTTTT
TRBJ1-6	-	TRBV30	-	CAWSASPGHEIHF	TGTGCCTGGAGTGCCAGCCCGGGACACGAAATCCACTTT
TRBJ2-7	-	TRBV27	TRBD2	CASSPAGVGYEQYF	TGTGCCAGCAGCCCAGCGGGGGTGGGATACGAGCAGTACTTC
TRBJ2-1	-	TRBV7-7	TRBD2	CASSLGVSGGPYNEQFF	TGTGCCAGCAGCTTAGGCGTTAGCGGGGGCCCCTACAATGAGCAGTTCTTC
TRBJ1-5	-	TRBV30	-	CAWSPNSDQPQHF	TGTGCCTGGAGTCCAAACTCCGATCAGCCCCAGCATTTT
TRBJ2-3	hyperexpanded	TRBV15	-	CATSRGEGEIADTQYF	TGTGCCACCAGCAGAGGGGAGGGGGAAATCGCAGATACGCAGTATTTT
TRBJ2-3	once	TRBV5-4	-	CASSLVGTSADTQYF	TGTGCCAGCAGCTTGGTGGGGACCTCCGCAGATACGCAGTATTTT
TRBJ1-2	few	TRBV9	-	CASSVSGTYGYTF	TGTGCCAGCAGCGTTTCAGGAACCTATGGCTACACCTTC
TRBJ2-7	once	TRBV28	TRBD1	CASSSEKPWTGIIVFLQYF	TGTGCCAGCAGTTCTGAGAAACCTTGGACAGGGATTATAGTTTTTTTGCAGTACTTC
TRBJ1-1	-	TRBV27	-	CASSSTGFSTEAFF	TGTGCCAGCAGTTCGACAGGTTTTAGCACTGAAGCTTTCTTT
TRBJ1-2	-	TRBV5-1	-	CASKAGLSGYTF	TGCGCCAGCAAGGCAGGGTTGAGCGGCTACACCTTC
TRBJ2-2	-	TRBV4-3	-	CASSQDREVTGELFF	TGCGCCAGCAGCCAAGACAGGGAGGTCACCGGGGAGCTGTTTTTT
TRBJ2-1	-	TRBV15	TRBD2	CATSRIGRGAYEQFF	TGTGCCACCAGCAGAATAGGGCGGGGGGCCTATGAGCAGTTCTTC
TRBJ1-6	-	TRBV18	TRBD1	CASSTTGEGNSPLHF	TGTGCCAGCTCTACGACAGGGGAAGGGAATTCACCCCTCCACTTT
TRBJ2-2	-	TRBV6-4	-	CASSDSDTGELFF	TGTGCCAGCAGTGACTCAGATACCGGGGAGCTGTTTTTT
TRBJ1-2	-	TRBV28	-	CASSSWGSDYGYTF	TGTGCCAGCAGCAGTTGGGGTTCGGACTATGGCTACACCTTC
TRBJ2-5	-	TRBV11-2	TRBD2	CASSSLAGGPLVKTQYF	TGTGCCAGCAGCTCCTTAGCGGGGGGGCCCTTAGTGAAGACCCAGTACTTC
TRBJ2-5	-	TRBV7-9	-	CASSRRETQYF	TGTGCCAGCAGTCGACGAGAGACCCAGTACTTC
TRBJ1-5	-	TRBV7-2	-	CASSLVEGQPQHF	TGTGCCAGCAGCTTAGTGGAGGGACAGCCCCAGCATTTT
TRBJ1-5	-	TRBV4-3	-	CASSQDPVGHSNQPQHF	TGCGCCAGCAGCCAAGATCCGGTAGGCCATAGCAATCAGCCCCAGCATTTT
TRBJ2-3	-	TRBV7-9	-	CASSFWTATDTQYF	TGTGCCAGCAGCTTCTGGACTGCTACAGATACGCAGTATTTT
TRBJ1-2	once	TRBV28	-	CASSPDRGNYGYTF	TGTGCCAGCAGTCCCGATCGGGGAAACTATGGCTACACCTTC